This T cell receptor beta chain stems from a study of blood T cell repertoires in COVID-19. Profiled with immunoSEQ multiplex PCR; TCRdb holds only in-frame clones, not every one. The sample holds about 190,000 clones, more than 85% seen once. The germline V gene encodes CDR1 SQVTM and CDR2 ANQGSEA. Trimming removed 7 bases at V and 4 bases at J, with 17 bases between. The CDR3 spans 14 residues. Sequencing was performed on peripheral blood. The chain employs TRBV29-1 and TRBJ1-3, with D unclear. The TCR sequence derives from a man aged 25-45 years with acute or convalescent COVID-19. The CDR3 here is CSAEVLGRGNTIYF. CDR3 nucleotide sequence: TGCAGCGCTGAGGTGCTTGGGAGGGGAAACACCATATATTTT.